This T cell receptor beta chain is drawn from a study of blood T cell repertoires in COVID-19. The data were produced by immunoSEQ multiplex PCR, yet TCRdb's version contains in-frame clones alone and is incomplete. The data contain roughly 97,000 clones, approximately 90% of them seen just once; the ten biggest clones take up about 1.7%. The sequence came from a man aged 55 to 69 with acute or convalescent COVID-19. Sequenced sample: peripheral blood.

The CDR3 loop reads CASSFDRASGYTF. CDR3 sequence (DNA): TGTGCCAGCAGTTTCGACAGGGCGAGTGGCTACACCTTC. J is TRBJ1-2 and V is TRBV6-5, with 7 nucleotides matching TRBD1. CDR3 length: 13 amino acids. Germline lookup yields CDR1 MNHEY and CDR2 SVGAGI. Losses at the gene ends were 4 bases for V and 7 bases for J; bases not matched to a gene: 6.